One and the same sample provided the 2 T cell receptor beta chains below, sequenced in a study of early stage breast cancer tumors. Assay: immunoSEQ multiplex PCR; the TCRdb copy retains only in-frame clones and omits some. The repertoire holds about 19,000 clones, with about four fifths as singletons. The sequenced material came from blood. The receptors here all came from a person aged 65 to 85 with breast cancer.

The V and J genes are TRBV2 and TRBJ1-1, with TRBD1 matching 7 bases. The CDR3 loop spans 14 amino acids. Germline CDR1 and CDR2: SNHLY and FYNNEI. V trimming: 6 bases; J trimming: 1 base; junction bases outside the gene matches: 5. The DNA for the CDR3 is TGTGCCAGCAGCCAGGGACAGCGGAACACTGAAGCTTTCTTT. Translation: CASSQGQRNTEAFF.

The rearrangement joins TRBV10-3 to TRBJ2-6, with D hard to call. Deletions cut 8 bases from V and 0 bases from J, with 8 bases between. From germline, CDR1 is ENHRY and CDR2 SYGVKD. The CDR3 extends over 14 amino acids. CDR3 region: CAIPSHSGANVLTF. The CDR3 DNA reads TGTGCCATCCCCTCACACTCTGGGGCCAACGTCCTGACTTTC.